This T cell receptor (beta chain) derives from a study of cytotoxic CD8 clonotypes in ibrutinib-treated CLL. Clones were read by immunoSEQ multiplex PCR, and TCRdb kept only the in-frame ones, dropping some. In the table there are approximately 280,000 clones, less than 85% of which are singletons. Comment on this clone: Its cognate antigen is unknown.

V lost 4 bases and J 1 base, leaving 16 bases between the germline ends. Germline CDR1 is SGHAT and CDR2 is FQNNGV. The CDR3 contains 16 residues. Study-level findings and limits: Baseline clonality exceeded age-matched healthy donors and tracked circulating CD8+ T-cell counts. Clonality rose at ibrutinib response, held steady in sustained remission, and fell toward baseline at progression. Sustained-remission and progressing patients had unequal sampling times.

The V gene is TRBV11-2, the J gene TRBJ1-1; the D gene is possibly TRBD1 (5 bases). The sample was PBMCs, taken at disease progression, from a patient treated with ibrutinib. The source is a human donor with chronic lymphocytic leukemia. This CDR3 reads CASSSPAGGQNTEAFF. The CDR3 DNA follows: TGTGCCAGCAGCTCGCCAGCGGGGGGTCAGAACACTGAAGCTTTCTTT.